This TCR beta chain was profiled in a study of T cell responses to AZD1222 COVID-19 vaccine. The protocol was immunoSEQ multiplex PCR, while the TCRdb copy is restricted to in-frame clones and leaves out a portion. The sample lists about 83,000 clones; 75% to 90% were seen once. Germline V gene sequence: CDR1 SGHTA, CDR2 FQGNSA. The CDR3 spans 15 residues. The J segment lost 6 bases and the V segment lost 5 bases, leaving 11 bases of the junction unmatched. V gene TRBV7-2 combines with J gene TRBJ2-7; 9 nucleotides line up with TRBD2. The sequence came from an adult in good health. This specimen was peripheral blood, taken on day 0 of AZD1222 vaccination. The DNA for the CDR3 is TGTGCCAGCAGCCCGGGGGCGGGAGGGCTGAGCGAGCAGTACTTC. Its protein product is CASSPGAGGLSEQYF.